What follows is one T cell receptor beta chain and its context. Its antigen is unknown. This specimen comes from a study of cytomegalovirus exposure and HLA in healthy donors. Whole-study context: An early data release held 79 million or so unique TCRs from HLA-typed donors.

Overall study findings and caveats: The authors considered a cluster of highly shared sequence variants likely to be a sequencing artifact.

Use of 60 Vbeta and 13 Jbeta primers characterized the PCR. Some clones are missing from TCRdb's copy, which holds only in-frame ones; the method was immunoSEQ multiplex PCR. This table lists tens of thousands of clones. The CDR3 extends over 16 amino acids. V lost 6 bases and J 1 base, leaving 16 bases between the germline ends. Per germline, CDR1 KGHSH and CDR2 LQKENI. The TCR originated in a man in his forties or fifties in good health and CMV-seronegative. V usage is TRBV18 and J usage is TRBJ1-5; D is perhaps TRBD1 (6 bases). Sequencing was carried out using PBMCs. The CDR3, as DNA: TGTGCCAGCTCTCTCTACAGGGTAGGGAGCAATCAGCCCCAGCATTTT. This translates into CASSLYRVGSNQPQHF.